These 27 T cell receptor beta chains were all obtained from the same sample, sequenced in a study of T cells expressing NK-cell markers (dated by TCRdb to 2020 to 2021). Libraries were made using 5' RACE. The instrument was an Illumina HiSeq 2000. Following TCRdb reprocessing, every CDR3 protein sequence forms one entry, and DNA is not provided. The sample table includes roughly 180,000 distinct CDR3 sequences. Of the sample, about a fifth falls within the top ten clones. Sequencing was performed on blood T cells: a sorted CD56 or NKG2C T cell subset, CD4+ or CD8+ T cells, or bulk PBMC T cells (not recorded which). Receptors were obtained from a woman between 18 and 70 years old in good health.

The chain links TRBV5-1 to TRBJ2-5. Germline CDR1 is SGHRS and CDR2 is YFSETQ. This CDR3 contains 15 residues. CDR3 amino acids: CASSLEPTVGETQYF.

The chain recombines TRBV4-1 with TRBJ1-2; TCRdb names TRBD1, which stays unverified in the absence of DNA. CDR1 and CDR2 from the germline V gene are MGHRA and YSYEKL. This CDR3 spans 15 amino acids. The CDR3 loop reads CASSQGWGDNYGYTF.

The chain uses TRBV7-3 and TRBJ2-1; as DNA is missing, the TRBD2 call by TCRdb cannot be tested. Germline CDR1 and CDR2: SGHTA and FQGTGA. The CDR3 length is 13 residues. The CDR3 reads CASSPGLWDEQFF.

The chain combines TRBV29-1 with TRBJ2-1; TCRdb indicates TRBD1, and absent DNA this call remains unverified. Germline V lookup: CDR1 SQVTM, CDR2 ANQGSEA. CDR3 size: 14 residues. CDR3 amino acids: CSVRSGDSLRRQFF.

J is TRBJ1-1 and V is TRBV5-1; TCRdb reports TRBD1, a call that lacks DNA to check it against. CDR3 size: 14 residues. Germline CDR1 and CDR2: SGHRS and YFSETQ. The CDR3 protein is CASSLGSPGQEAFF.

The rearrangement joins TRBV29-1 to TRBJ1-5. Germline values: CDR1 SQVTM, CDR2 ANQGSEA. The CDR3 covers 13 residues. The CDR3 region is CSVGEGSNQPQHF.

V is TRBV4-1 and J is TRBJ2-5. Germline values: CDR1 MGHRA, CDR2 YSYEKL. The CDR3 is made up of 15 amino acids. The CDR3 sequence is CASSQDLGVLKTQYF.

The chain is built from TRBV12-3 or TRBV12-4 and TRBJ1-1. The CDR3 sequence is 15 residues long. The CDR3 spells CASSLLLVENTEAFF.

This chain links TRBV6-1 with TRBJ2-1; the D call from TCRdb, TRBD2, cannot be confirmed without DNA. Germline CDR1 MNHNS, CDR2 SASEGT. The CDR3 extends over 16 amino acids. The CDR3 sequence: CASSPSGGAYFNEQFF.

The V and J genes are TRBV18 and TRBJ2-3; the D gene TCRdb calls, TRBD2, cannot be checked with no DNA. The CDR3 covers 16 residues. CDR1 and CDR2 (germline): KGHSH, LQKENI. The CDR3 loop reads CASSIVAGGPTDTQYF.

The chain recombines TRBV19 with TRBJ2-7; TCRdb reports TRBD2, a call that lacks DNA to check it against. This CDR3 spans 14 amino acids. Germline CDR1 is LNHDA and CDR2 is SQIVND (reference sequence). CDR3 in amino acids: CASSITGGDGEQYF.

This chain joins TRBV7-2 and TRBJ1-5; the TRBD1 assignment by TCRdb is unverifiable without DNA. Germline V lookup: CDR1 SGHTA, CDR2 FQGNSA. This CDR3 contains 14 residues. This CDR3 reads CASSVTTGNQPQHF.

The V call is TRBV28, the J call TRBJ2-2; TCRdb returns TRBD2, unconfirmable since there is no DNA. The germline V gene encodes CDR1 MDHEN and CDR2 SYDVKM. The length of the CDR3 is 15 residues. The CDR3 protein is CASSFSGSAFGELFF.

The CDR3: CSVLGGAHYGYTF. The V call is TRBV29-1, the J call TRBJ1-2; TCRdb returns TRBD1, unconfirmable since there is no DNA. Germline CDR1 is SQVTM and CDR2 is ANQGSEA. This CDR3 contains 13 residues.

CDR3: CASSQGNRRTEAFF. The chain employs TRBV3-1 and TRBJ1-1; there is no DNA to check the TCRdb D call of TRBD1. Germline values: CDR1 LGHDT, CDR2 YNNKEL (reference sequence). The CDR3 consists of 14 residues.

This chain uses TRBV3-1 with TRBJ2-1. Germline V gene lookup returns CDR1 LGHDT and CDR2 YNNKEL (reference sequence). There are 15 residues in the CDR3. CDR3 region: CASSQDYNLYNEQFF.

The V call is TRBV6-1, the J call TRBJ2-2; TCRdb calls TRBD1, which cannot be checked without DNA. This CDR3 spans 17 amino acids. CDR1 is MNHNS and CDR2 is SASEGT in the germline V gene. CDR3 amino acids: CASSRNIATGLTGELFF.

This chain joins TRBV2 and TRBJ1-4. Germline CDR1 and CDR2: SNHLY and FYNNEI. The CDR3 is 14 amino acids. Here the CDR3 reads CASRGMKNGEKLFF.

J is TRBJ1-2 and V is TRBV5-1; TCRdb names TRBD1, which stays unverified in the absence of DNA. CDR3 size: 14 residues. The germline V gene has CDR1 SGHRS and CDR2 YFSETQ. CDR3 loop: CASSLAGTVLGYTF.

The rearrangement uses TRBV24-1 and TRBJ2-1; TCRdb designates TRBD2, a call that cannot be tested without DNA. The CDR3 covers 15 residues. The germline V gene has CDR1 KGHDR and CDR2 SFDVKD. CDR3: CATSVAVEGDNEQFF.

V and J are TRBV7-6 and TRBJ2-6. Looked up from germline, CDR1 is SGHVS and CDR2 is FNYEAQ. The CDR3 is made up of 16 amino acids. CDR3 in amino acids: CASSGYRTSGANVLTF.

V and J are TRBV9 and TRBJ1-1. Germline loops: CDR1 SGDLS, CDR2 YYNGEE. The CDR3 has 15 residues. CDR3 loop: CASSVEGYLGTEAFF. The full variable domain, rest sourced from reference TRBV9 and TRBJ1-1, is DSGVTQTPKHLITATGQRVTLRCSPRSGDLSVYWYQQSLDQGLQFLIQYYNGEERAKGNILERFSAQQFPDLHSELNLSSLELGDSALYFCASSVEGYLGTEAFFGQGTRLTVV.

This chain uses TRBV5-1 with TRBJ1-6; with no DNA, the TCRdb D assignment of TRBD1 cannot be verified. The CDR3 length is 15 residues. Per the germline V gene, CDR1 is SGHRS and CDR2 is YFSETQ. CDR3 region: CASSMAGGPWSPLHF.

This chain uses TRBV6-2 or TRBV6-3 with TRBJ1-2; checking the TCRdb D call of TRBD1 is not possible without DNA. Germline values: CDR1 MNHEY, CDR2 SVGEGT. The CDR3 sequence is 15 residues long. The CDR3 here is CASSILGQVDYGYTF.

This rearrangement joins TRBV7-3 to TRBJ2-3; the TRBD2 assignment by TCRdb is unverifiable without DNA. Germline CDR1 and CDR2: SGHTA and FQGTGA. The CDR3 has 16 residues. Here the CDR3 reads CASRSRLAVFTDTQYF.

This rearrangement joins TRBV20-1 to TRBJ2-3; TCRdb lists TRBD2, though no DNA is available to test this call. The CDR3 runs 18 residues. Germline V gives CDR1 DFQATT, CDR2 SNEGSKA (reference sequence). CDR3: CSARESGSGRGPADTQYF.

The CDR3: CASTLGASDYEQYF. The gene calls are TRBV5-1 and TRBJ2-7. The germline gives CDR1 SGHRS, CDR2 YFSETQ. The CDR3 covers 14 residues.